Listed below are T cell receptor beta chains from one sample, sequenced in a study of blood T cells in healthy people across ages. TCRdb called the 5' RACE reads again in MiXCR, with one record for every CDR3 protein. The sample consists of just under 750,000 distinct CDR3 sequences, 22% of them appearing once. The sequenced material came from blood. The receptors come from a man in his 70s in good health. Both conserved end residues are part of each CDR3. A D gene is named only where the DNA matches it firmly. Clone size is not always given. Where it is, it says once, few, many or a class for expanded clones.

v_gene,abundance,j_gene,d_gene,CDR3nt,CDR3aa
TRBV9,once,TRBJ2-1,.,TGTGCCAGCAGCGTGGGGTATGGACAGAAGAGCTCCTACAATGAGCAGTTCTTC,CASSVGYGQKSSYNEQFF
TRBV5-1,.,TRBJ2-7,.,TGCGCCAGCAGCCCACGGACGGACAGCTCCTACGAGCAGTACTTC,CASSPRTDSSYEQYF
TRBV27,.,TRBJ1-1,TRBD1,TGTGCCAGCGGTAGGACCGCTCGGACAGGGGGCACTGAAGCTTTCTTT,CASGRTARTGGTEAFF
TRBV12-3/TRBV12-4,.,TRBJ1-2,.,TGTGCCAGCAGCATTCAGTATGGCTACACCTTC,CASSIQYGYTF
TRBV20-1,.,TRBJ2-1,.,TGCAGTGCCCAGGACCGACGCTCCTACAATGAGCAGTTCTTC,CSAQDRRSYNEQFF
TRBV6-2/TRBV6-3,.,TRBJ2-1,TRBD2,TGTGCCAGCAGTTATGGCCTAGCGGGGGGTCATTCCTACAATGAGCAGTTCTTC,CASSYGLAGGHSYNEQFF
TRBV6-2/TRBV6-3,.,TRBJ2-3,TRBD2,TGTGCCAGCAGCCAAGGGGCGTTTGGACTAGCGACGTATTTT,CASSQGAFGLATYF
TRBV10-3,few,TRBJ2-1,TRBD1,TGTGCCATCAGCATGACAGGGATCTCCGAGAAGTACTTC,CAISMTGISEKYF
TRBV27,few,TRBJ2-5,TRBD2,TGTGCCAGCAGGCTAGCGGGTACAGGAGAGACCCAGTACTTC,CASRLAGTGETQYF
TRBV28,.,TRBJ2-1,TRBD1,TGTGCCAGCAGTGCCCAGACAGGGGCGTCCTACAATGAGCAGTTCTTC,CASSAQTGASYNEQFF
TRBV2,.,TRBJ1-4,TRBD1,TGTGCCAGCAGTGTGGGACAGGCCCAAGCTAATGAAAAACTGTTTTTT,CASSVGQAQANEKLFF
TRBV5-4,few,TRBJ2-1,TRBD2,TGTGCCAGCAGCTTGGTTTTATTAGCGGGGGTTTTGAATGAGCAGTTCTTC,CASSLVLLAGVLNEQFF
TRBV18,few,TRBJ1-1,.,TGTGCCAGCTCAGAAATTCTATCGAACACTGAAGCTTTCTTT,CASSEILSNTEAFF
TRBV20-1,few,TRBJ2-1,TRBD1,TGCAGTGCCAGGTACAGGGGCGAGGAGCAGTTCTTC,CSARYRGEEQFF
TRBV2,once,TRBJ1-3,.,TGTGCCAGCCAGGGTACATCTGGAAACACCATATATTTT,CASQGTSGNTIYF
TRBV3-1,.,TRBJ1-2,TRBD1,TGTGCCAGCAGCCAGGATGGATTTTTCAGGGGGCAAGGCTACACCTTC,CASSQDGFFRGQGYTF
TRBV4-3,few,TRBJ1-6,.,TGCGCCAGCAGCCAAGATCCTGGTCCAAGGGGCACCCTCCACTTT,CASSQDPGPRGTLHF
TRBV11-2,.,TRBJ1-4,.,TGTGCCAGCAGCGGTCAGGGTCTAGGAGATGAAAAACTGTTTTTT,CASSGQGLGDEKLFF
TRBV18,.,TRBJ2-3,.,TGTGCCAGCTCACCACTCTTAAGGGGATTGACAGATACGCAGTATTTT,CASSPLLRGLTDTQYF
TRBV12-3/TRBV12-4,few,TRBJ2-4,TRBD1,TGTGCCAGCAGTTTAGGGGGGACAGGGGGCCGATTCTTCGACAAAAACATTCAGTACTTC,CASSLGGTGGRFFDKNIQYF
TRBV12-3/TRBV12-4,.,TRBJ2-1,.,TGTGCCAGCAGAATATATCCCAATGAGCAGTTCTTC,CASRIYPNEQFF
TRBV24-1,few,TRBJ2-3,TRBD2,TGTGCCACCAGTGATTTGAGGCTCGGGACTACCAGCACAGATACGCAGTATTTT,CATSDLRLGTTSTDTQYF
TRBV23-1,.,TRBJ1-2,.,TGCGCCAGCAGTCAATGGATGACACAAGATAGCGATAACTATGGCTACACCTTC,CASSQWMTQDSDNYGYTF
TRBV20-1,.,TRBJ2-7,.,TGCAGTGCGCGACAATTTACGTCCTACGAGCAGTACTTC,CSARQFTSYEQYF
TRBV29-1,few,TRBJ2-3,TRBD2,TGCAGCGTCGCCCTGGGGGAGGGAGGCACAGATACGCAGTATTTT,CSVALGEGGTDTQYF
TRBV12-3/TRBV12-4,.,TRBJ2-5,TRBD2,TGTGCCAGCAGTATGACTAGCGGTTTGGAGACCCAGTACTTC,CASSMTSGLETQYF
TRBV12-3/TRBV12-4,.,TRBJ2-2,TRBD1,TGTGCCAGCAGAACCCCGGGACAGGGGCGACGCGGGGAGCTGTTTTTT,CASRTPGQGRRGELFF
TRBV2,.,TRBJ2-1,TRBD2,TGTGCCGGCTCGTTGACTAGCGGGAAAGATGAGCAGTTCTTC,CAGSLTSGKDEQFF
TRBV5-1,few,TRBJ2-3,TRBD2,TGCGCCAGCAGCTGGACTCCGGGACTAGCGGGGGGAGATACGCAGTATTTT,CASSWTPGLAGGDTQYF